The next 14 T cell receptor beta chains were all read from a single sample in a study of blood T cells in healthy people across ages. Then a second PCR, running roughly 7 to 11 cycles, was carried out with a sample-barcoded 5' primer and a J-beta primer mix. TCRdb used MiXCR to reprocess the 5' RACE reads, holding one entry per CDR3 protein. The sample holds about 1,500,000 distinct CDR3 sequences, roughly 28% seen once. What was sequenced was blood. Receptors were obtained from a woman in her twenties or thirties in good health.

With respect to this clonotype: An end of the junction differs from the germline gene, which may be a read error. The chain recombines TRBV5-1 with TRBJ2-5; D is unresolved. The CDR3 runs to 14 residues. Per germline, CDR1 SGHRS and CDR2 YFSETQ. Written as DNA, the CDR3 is TGCGTCAGCAGCTTGGTAGAGCCTTTGGAGACCCAGTACTTC. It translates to CVSSLVEPLETQYF.

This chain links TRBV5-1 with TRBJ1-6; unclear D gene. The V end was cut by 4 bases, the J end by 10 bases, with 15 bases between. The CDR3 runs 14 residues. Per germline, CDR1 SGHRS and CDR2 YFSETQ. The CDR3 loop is CASSQTSSDSPLHF. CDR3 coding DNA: TGCGCCAGCAGCCAGACAAGCTCCGACTCACCCCTCCACTTT.

The CDR3 coding sequence is TGTGCCAGCAGTGGGAGTGGGACTAGCACAGATACGCAGTATTTT. Its translation: CASSGSGTSTDTQYF. This chain uses TRBV2 with TRBJ2-3, with TRBD2 as a possible D gene (6 bases). Trimming left V 4 bases short and J 0 bases short, with 11 bases between. The CDR3 spans 15 residues. The germline V gene has CDR1 SNHLY and CDR2 FYNNEI.

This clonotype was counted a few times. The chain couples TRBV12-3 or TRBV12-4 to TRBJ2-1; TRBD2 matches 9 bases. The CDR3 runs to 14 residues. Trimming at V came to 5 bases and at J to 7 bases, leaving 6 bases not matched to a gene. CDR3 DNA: TGTGCCAGCAGTCGGACTAGCGATCAGAATGAGCAGTTCTTC. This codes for CASSRTSDQNEQFF.

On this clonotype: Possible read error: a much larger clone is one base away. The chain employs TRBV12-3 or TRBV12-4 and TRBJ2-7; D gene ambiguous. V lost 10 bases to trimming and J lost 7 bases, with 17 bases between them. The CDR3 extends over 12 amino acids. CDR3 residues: CANSRPFGEQYF. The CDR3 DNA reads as TGTGCCAACAGCAGGCCCTTCGGGGAGCAGTACTTC.

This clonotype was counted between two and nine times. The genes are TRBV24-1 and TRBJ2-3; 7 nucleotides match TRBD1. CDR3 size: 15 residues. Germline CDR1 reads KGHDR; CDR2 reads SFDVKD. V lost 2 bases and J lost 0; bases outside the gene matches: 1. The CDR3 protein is CATSDSGQSTDTQYF. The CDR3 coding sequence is TGTGCCACCAGTGATTCGGGACAGAGCACAGATACGCAGTATTTT.

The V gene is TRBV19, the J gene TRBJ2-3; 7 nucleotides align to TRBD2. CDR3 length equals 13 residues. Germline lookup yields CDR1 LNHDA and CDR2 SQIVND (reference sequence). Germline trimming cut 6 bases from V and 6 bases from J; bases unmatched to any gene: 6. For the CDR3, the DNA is TGTGCCAGTAGGAGGGAGGGGACCGATACGCAGTATTTT. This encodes CASRREGTDTQYF. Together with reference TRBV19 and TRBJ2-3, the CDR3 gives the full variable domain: DGGITQSPKYLFRKEGQNVTLSCEQNLNHDAMYWYRQDPGQGLRLIYYSQIVNDFQKGDIAEGYSVSREKKESFPLTVTSAQKNPTAFYLCASRREGTDTQYFGPGTRLTVL.

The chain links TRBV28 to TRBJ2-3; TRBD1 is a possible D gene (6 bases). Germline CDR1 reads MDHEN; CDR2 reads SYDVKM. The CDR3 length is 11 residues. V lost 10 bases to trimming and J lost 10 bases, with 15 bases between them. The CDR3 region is CATYDRRAQYF. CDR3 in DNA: TGTGCCACCTACGACAGGAGAGCGCAGTATTTT.

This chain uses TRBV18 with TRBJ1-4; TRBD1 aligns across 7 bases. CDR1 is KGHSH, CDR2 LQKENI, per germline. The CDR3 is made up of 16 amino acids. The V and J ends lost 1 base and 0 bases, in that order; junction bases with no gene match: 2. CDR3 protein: CASSPLTGATNEKLFF. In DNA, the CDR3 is TGTGCCAGCTCACCACTAACAGGGGCAACTAATGAAAAACTGTTTTTT.

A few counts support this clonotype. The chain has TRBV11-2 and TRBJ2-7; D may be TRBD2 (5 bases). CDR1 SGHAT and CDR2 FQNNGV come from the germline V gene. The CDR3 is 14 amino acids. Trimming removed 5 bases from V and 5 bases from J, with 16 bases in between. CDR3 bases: TGTGCCAGCAGCATACGGGGAACTGGGCACGAGCAGTACTTC. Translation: CASSIRGTGHEQYF. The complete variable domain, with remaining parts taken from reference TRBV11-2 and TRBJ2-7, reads EAGVAQSPRYKIIEKRQSVAFWCNPISGHATLYWYQQILGQGPKLLIQFQNNGVVDDSQLPKDRFSAERLKGVDSTLKIQPAKLEDSAVYLCASSIRGTGHEQYFGPGTRLTVT.

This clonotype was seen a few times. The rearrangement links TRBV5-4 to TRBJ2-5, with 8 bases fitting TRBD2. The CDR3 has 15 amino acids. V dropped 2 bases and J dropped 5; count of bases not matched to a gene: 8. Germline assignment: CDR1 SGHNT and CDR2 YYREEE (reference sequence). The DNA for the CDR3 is TGTGCCAGCAGCTTAGTCGCGCGGGGGGTGGAGACCCAGTACTTC. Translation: CASSLVARGVETQYF.

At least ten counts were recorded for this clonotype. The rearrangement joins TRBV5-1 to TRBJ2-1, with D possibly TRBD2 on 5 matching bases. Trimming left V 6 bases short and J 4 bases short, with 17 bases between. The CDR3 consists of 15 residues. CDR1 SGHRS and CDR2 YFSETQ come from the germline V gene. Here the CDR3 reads CASTVGWELYNEQFF. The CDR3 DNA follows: TGCGCCAGCACCGTTGGGTGGGAGTTATACAATGAGCAGTTCTTC.

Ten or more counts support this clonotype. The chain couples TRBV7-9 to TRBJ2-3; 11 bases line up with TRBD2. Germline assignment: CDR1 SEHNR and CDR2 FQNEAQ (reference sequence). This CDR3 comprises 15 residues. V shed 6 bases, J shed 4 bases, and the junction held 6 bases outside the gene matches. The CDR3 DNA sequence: TGTGCCAGCAGAACTAGCGGGAGCTACCCAGATACGCAGTATTTT. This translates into CASRTSGSYPDTQYF. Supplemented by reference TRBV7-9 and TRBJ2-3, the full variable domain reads DTGVSQNPRHKITKRGQNVTFRCDPISEHNRLYWYRQTLGQGPEFLTYFQNEAQLEKSRLLSDRFSAERPKGSFSTLEIQRTEQGDSAMYLCASRTSGSYPDTQYFGPGTRLTVL.

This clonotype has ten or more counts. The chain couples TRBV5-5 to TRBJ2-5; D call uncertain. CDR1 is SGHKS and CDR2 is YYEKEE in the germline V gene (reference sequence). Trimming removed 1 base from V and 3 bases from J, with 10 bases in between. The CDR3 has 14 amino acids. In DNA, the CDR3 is TGTGCCAGCAGCTTGATTAGTCCTAAAGAGACCCAGTACTTC. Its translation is CASSLISPKETQYF.